Shown below are 27 T cell receptor beta chains from a single sample sequenced in a study of blood T cell repertoires in COVID-19. The assay was immunoSEQ multiplex PCR, and TCRdb's table has in-frame clones only and misses some. The sample includes around 75,000 clones, 88% of them seen just once. The sample consisted of peripheral blood. The receptors here all came from a human donor in a cohort sampled during active COVID-19.

V usage is TRBV7-9 and J usage is TRBJ1-4; 10 bases agree with TRBD1. Trimming at V came to 5 bases and at J to 7 bases, leaving 7 bases not matched to a gene. The CDR3 runs 15 residues. Germline V gives CDR1 SEHNR, CDR2 FQNEAQ (reference sequence). CDR3 residues: CASSTDRGRGEKLFF. In DNA, the CDR3 is TGTGCCAGCAGCACCGACAGGGGGCGCGGTGAAAAACTGTTTTTT. The variable domain in full, completed from reference TRBV7-9 and TRBJ1-4, reads DTGVSQNPRHKITKRGQNVTFRCDPISEHNRLYWYRQTLGQGPEFLTYFQNEAQLEKSRLLSDRFSAERPKGSFSTLEIQRTEQGDSAMYLCASSTDRGRGEKLFFGSGTQLSVL.

The J gene is TRBJ2-5, the V gene TRBV25-1; 8 bases match TRBD1. Germline CDR1 is MGHDK and CDR2 is SYGVNS. V dropped 1 base and J dropped 5; count of bases not matched to a gene: 12. The CDR3 contains 17 residues. The CDR3 sequence is CASSELKGRGLDETQYF. The CDR3, as DNA: TGTGCCAGCAGTGAATTAAAGGGCAGGGGGCTTGACGAGACCCAGTACTTC.

The CDR3 nucleotides read TGCGCCAGCAGCCAAGGCCCCGGTAGCGGGATATCCTACGAGCAGTACTTC. It yields the protein CASSQGPGSGISYEQYF. This sequence joins TRBV4-1 and TRBJ2-7, with TRBD2 identical over 8 bases. This CDR3 contains 17 residues. Germline CDR1 and CDR2: MGHRA and YSYEKL. V lost 1 base to trimming and J lost 1 base; unmatched junction nucleotides: 9.

The chain uses TRBV27 and TRBJ1-2, with 8 bases lining up with TRBD1. The CDR3 is 16 residues long. V lost 6 bases to trimming and J lost 7 bases; unmatched junction nucleotides: 16. Looked up from germline, CDR1 is MNHEY and CDR2 is SMNVEV (reference sequence). The CDR3 coding sequence is TGTGCCAGCAGCTTTTTGCGACCCCAGGGGGCGGGTGGCTACACCTTC. Translation gives CASSFLRPQGAGGYTF.

Points on this clone: Different DNA sequences within this sample yield the same CDR3. This chain joins TRBV6-6 and TRBJ2-2; 13 positions agree with TRBD2. Looked up from germline, CDR1 is MNHNY and CDR2 is SVGAGI (reference sequence). This CDR3 region has 20 residues. V lost 5 bases, J lost 6 bases, and 18 bases stayed unmatched. In DNA, the CDR3 is TGTGCCAGCAGTCCCAGTCAACTAGCGGGGGGGCCGAGGGGTCCCGGGGAGCTGTTTTTT. This gives the protein CASSPSQLAGGPRGPGELFF.

This chain joins TRBV9 and TRBJ2-5; perhaps TRBD1 as D (6 bases). Trimming removed 0 bases at V and 4 bases at J, with 13 bases between. CDR1 and CDR2 (germline): SGDLS, YYNGEE. This CDR3 spans 15 amino acids. The CDR3 nucleotides read TGTGCCAGCAGCGTAGTTGAGGGGGTGGCAGAGACCCAGTACTTC. Translating it yields CASSVVEGVAETQYF.

The chain is built from TRBV5-1 and TRBJ2-7, with D maybe TRBD1 (7 bases). The CDR3 has 16 amino acids. The germline V and J ends were trimmed by 0 bases and 1 base, with 14 bases remaining between them. The germline gives CDR1 SGHRS, CDR2 YFSETQ. The CDR3 DNA reads as TGCGCCAGCAGCTTGGACCCAGGGGGGTCATCCTACGAGCAGTACTTC. The encoded protein is CASSLDPGGSSYEQYF.

This chain connects TRBV11-2 to TRBJ2-2, with 8 bases fitting TRBD2. Per germline, CDR1 SGHAT and CDR2 FQNNGV. CDR3 length equals 15 residues. Unmatched junction bases numbered 5, after V lost 4 bases and J lost 4 bases. The CDR3 coding sequence is TGTGCCAGCAGCTACAGCGGGGGAAGCACCGGGGAGCTGTTTTTT. Protein sequence: CASSYSGGSTGELFF. Combining the CDR3 with reference TRBV11-2 and TRBJ2-2 gives the whole variable domain EAGVAQSPRYKIIEKRQSVAFWCNPISGHATLYWYQQILGQGPKLLIQFQNNGVVDDSQLPKDRFSAERLKGVDSTLKIQPAKLEDSAVYLCASSYSGGSTGELFFGEGSRLTVL.

The sample holds a few counts of this clone. The CDR3 coding sequence is TGTGCCAGCAGCCTTATGTCGGGGTATGGAAATCAGCCCCAGCATTTT. This translates into CASSLMSGYGNQPQHF. The chain joins TRBV7-2 to TRBJ1-5; the D is unclear. The CDR3 runs 16 residues. V was shortened by 5 bases and J by 4 bases, with 18 bases between the two germline ends. Germline CDR1 is SGHTA and CDR2 is FQGNSA.

The chain carries TRBV19 and TRBJ1-5; the D gene is possibly TRBD1 (6 bases). This CDR3 has 16 residues. Germline CDR1 and CDR2: LNHDA and SQIVND (reference sequence). V lost 6 bases, J lost 6 bases, and 21 bases lay in between. CDR3 sequence: CASRTTGLSLGQPQHF. The CDR3, as DNA: TGTGCCAGTAGGACAACAGGGTTAAGTTTGGGTCAGCCCCAGCATTTT.

This clone was found a few times. The chain joins TRBV19 to TRBJ1-2; TRBD1 aligns across 8 bases. V shed 4 bases, J shed 9 bases, and the junction held 13 bases outside the gene matches. Looked up from germline, CDR1 is LNHDA and CDR2 is SQIVND (reference sequence). This CDR3 region has 15 residues. The CDR3 region is CASSTGQGRGMSYTF. The DNA of the CDR3 is TGTGCCAGTAGTACCGGACAGGGACGTGGTATGAGCTACACCTTC.

The V gene is TRBV2, the J gene TRBJ1-5; 7 bases agree with TRBD1. The CDR3 is 15 residues long. From germline, CDR1 is SNHLY and CDR2 FYNNEI. J lost 4 bases, V lost 4 bases, and 7 bases had no gene match. The CDR3 protein is CASSAQGVGNQPQHF. Written as DNA, the CDR3 is TGTGCCAGCAGTGCCCAGGGGGTGGGAAATCAGCCCCAGCATTTT.

J is TRBJ2-7 and V is TRBV6-1; D is perhaps TRBD2 (6 bases). V was shortened by 6 bases and J by 1 base, with 16 bases between the two germline ends. In germline, CDR1 is MNHNS, CDR2 SASEGT. The CDR3 length is 15 residues. CDR3 DNA sequence: TGTGCCAGCAGCCAGTCGGGGGTGAGTTCCTACGAGCAGTACTTC. Translation: CASSQSGVSSYEQYF.

V gene TRBV21-1 combines with J gene TRBJ1-4; the table's D gene call, TRBD1, was not cross checked with the DNA. TRBV21-1 is termed a pseudogene. The length of the CDR3 is 15 residues. CDR3 nucleotide sequence: TGTGCCAGCAGCAAAGGGAACAGGGATGGTGAAAAACTGTTTTTT. Protein sequence: CASSKGNRDGEKLFF.

V and J are TRBV6-5 and TRBJ2-7; 7 bases match TRBD2. Germline V gives CDR1 MNHEY, CDR2 SVGAGI. The V and J ends lost 0 bases and 4 bases, in that order; junction bases with no gene match: 3. The CDR3 totals 14 residues. The CDR3 DNA reads as TGTGCCAGCAGTTACTCAGGGACTAAATACGAGCAGTACTTC. This encodes CASSYSGTKYEQYF.

The chain combines TRBV28 with TRBJ1-5, with D possibly matching TRBD1 (5 bases). This CDR3 is 16 amino acids long. Germline V gives CDR1 MDHEN, CDR2 SYDVKM. The V end lost 6 bases, the J end lost 0 bases, and 15 bases lay between the germline ends. The CDR3 loop is CASSPSGGISNQPQHF. The CDR3 DNA is TGTGCCAGCAGCCCTTCTGGGGGGATTAGCAATCAGCCCCAGCATTTT.

CDR3 in amino acids: CASSQDLRGHEQFF. The DNA for the CDR3 is TGCGCCAGCAGCCAAGACCTAAGGGGGCATGAGCAGTTCTTC. The chain combines TRBV4-1 with TRBJ2-1, with 7 bases aligning to TRBD1. This CDR3 is 14 amino acids long. V was pared by 0 bases and J by 8 bases, with 4 bases of the junction left unmatched. CDR1 and CDR2 from the germline V gene are MGHRA and YSYEKL.

The genes are TRBV7-2 and TRBJ1-6; D is perhaps TRBD1 (5 bases). V was clipped by 1 base and J by 9 bases, with 10 bases between them. Germline CDR1 is SGHTA and CDR2 is FQGNSA. This CDR3 is built from 14 residues. The CDR3 DNA follows: TGTGCCAGCAGCTTAGGTTCCGACAGTTCACCCCTCCACTTT. It yields the protein CASSLGSDSSPLHF. The full variable domain, rest sourced from reference TRBV7-2 and TRBJ1-6, is GAGVSQSPSNKVTEKGKDVELRCDPISGHTALYWYRQSLGQGLEFLIYFQGNSAPDKSGLPSDRFSAERTGGSVSTLTIQRTQQEDSAVYLCASSLGSDSSPLHFGNGTRLTVT.

The chain uses TRBV15 and TRBJ2-3; 10 bases are shared with TRBD2. With 5 bases clipped from V and 5 bases from J, the junction kept 10 bases outside the gene matches. The length of the CDR3 is 16 residues. From germline, CDR1 is LNHNV and CDR2 YYDKDF (reference sequence). CDR3 in amino acids: CATSDQIAGGLDTQYF. CDR3 bases: TGTGCCACCAGCGATCAAATAGCGGGGGGATTAGATACGCAGTATTTT. Looking up the rest from reference TRBV15 and TRBJ2-3 gives the full variable domain: DAMVIQNPRYQVTQFGKPVTLSCSQTLNHNVMYWYQQKSSQAPKLLFHYYDKDFNNEADTPDNFQSRRPNTSFCFLDIRSPGLGDTAMYLCATSDQIAGGLDTQYFGPGTRLTVL.

This clone was seen just once. The chain uses TRBV6-5 and TRBJ1-3, with D tentatively TRBD1 (5 bases). There are 13 residues in the CDR3. Germline V gene lookup returns CDR1 MNHEY and CDR2 SVGAGI. The ends were cut back, 8 bases at V and 4 bases at J, with 12 bases in the middle. This chain's CDR3 is CASRRQTGNTIYF. CDR3 nucleotide sequence: TGTGCCAGCCGCCGACAGACCGGAAACACCATATATTTT.

The CDR3 protein is CASRHRENTEAFF. The CDR3 DNA sequence: TGTGCCAGCAGGCACAGGGAGAACACTGAAGCTTTCTTT. The rearrangement uses TRBV12-3 or TRBV12-4 and TRBJ1-1; tentative D call: TRBD1 (6 bases). V gave up 6 bases and J gave up 1 base, with 9 bases separating them. The CDR3 is 13 residues long.

The chain carries TRBV20-1 and TRBJ2-3, with 7 bases lining up with TRBD1. Germline V gene data show CDR1 as DFQATT and CDR2 as SNEGSKA (reference sequence). The CDR3 consists of 15 residues. Trimming at V came to 3 bases and at J to 6 bases, leaving 12 bases not matched to a gene. CDR3 region: CSASIRQGLVDTQYF. The CDR3 nucleotides are TGCAGTGCTAGTATAAGACAGGGATTGGTGGATACGCAGTATTTT.

The rearrangement links TRBV15 to TRBJ1-4; D is unresolved. V was trimmed by 1 base and J by 0 bases, leaving 6 bases between them. The CDR3 extends over 15 amino acids. Germline CDR1 LNHNV, CDR2 YYDKDF (reference sequence). CDR3 coding DNA: TGTGCCACCAGCAGAGGCGATGCAACTAATGAAAAACTGTTTTTT. Amino acid sequence: CATSRGDATNEKLFF.

The rearrangement uses TRBV3-1 (or the pseudogene TRBV3-2) and TRBJ2-5; the match to TRBD2 covers 10 bases. The V gene end was trimmed by 0 bases and the J gene end by 4 bases; junction bases not matched to a gene: 8. Germline values: CDR1 LGHDT, CDR2 YNNKEL (reference sequence). The CDR3 has 17 residues. The CDR3 DNA reads TGTGCCAGCAGCCAAGATTCCCTAGCGGGAGTTCGAGAGACCCAGTACTTC. Its translation: CASSQDSLAGVRETQYF.

This clone was counted once. The chain has TRBV6-5 and TRBJ2-4, with 7 positions matching TRBD1. The CDR3 extends over 14 amino acids. V lost 11 bases to trimming and J lost 0 bases; unmatched junction nucleotides: 7. Looked up from germline, CDR1 is MNHEY and CDR2 is SVGAGI. CDR3 in amino acids: CALGTAIAKNIQYF. CDR3 sequence (DNA): TGTGCCCTTGGGACAGCTATAGCCAAAAACATTCAGTACTTC.

The chain recombines TRBV5-4 with TRBJ1-2; tentatively, D is TRBD1 (6 bases). The CDR3 spans 13 residues. Trimming removed 0 bases at V and 5 bases at J, with 8 bases between. Germline CDR1 and CDR2: SGHNT and YYREEE (reference sequence). This chain's CDR3 is CASSLDRDYGYTF. In DNA form, the CDR3 reads TGTGCCAGCAGCTTGGACAGGGATTATGGCTACACCTTC.

V usage is TRBV23-1 and J usage is TRBJ2-1, with 8 bases that match TRBD1. TRBV23-1 is filed as an ORF, its function uncertain. The V segment lost 0 bases and the J segment 1 base; nucleotides outside the gene matches: 2. The CDR3 loop spans 16 amino acids. In DNA, the CDR3 is TGCGCCAGCAGTCAATCGAACAGGGGGTCCTACAATGAGCAGTTCTTC. Its translation is CASSQSNRGSYNEQFF.